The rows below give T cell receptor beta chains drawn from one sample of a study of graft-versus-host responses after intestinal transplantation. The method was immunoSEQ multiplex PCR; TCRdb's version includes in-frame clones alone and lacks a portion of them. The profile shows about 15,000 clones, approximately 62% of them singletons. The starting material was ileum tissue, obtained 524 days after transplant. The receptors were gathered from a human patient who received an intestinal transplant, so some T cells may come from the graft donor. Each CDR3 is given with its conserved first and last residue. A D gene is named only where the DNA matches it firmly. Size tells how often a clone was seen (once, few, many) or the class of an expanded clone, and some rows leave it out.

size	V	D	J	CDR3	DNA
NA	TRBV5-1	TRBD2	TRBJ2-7	CASSPGLAGAYEQYF	TGCGCCAGCAGCCCGGGACTAGCGGGGGCCTACGAGCAGTACTTC
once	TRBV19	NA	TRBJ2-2	CASSINRYPTTGELFF	TGTGCCAGTAGTATCAACAGGTATCCTACGACCGGGGAGCTGTTTTTT
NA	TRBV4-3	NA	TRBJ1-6	CASSPSTGLGSPLHF	TGCGCCAGCAGCCCATCGACAGGCCTGGGTTCACCCCTCCACTTT
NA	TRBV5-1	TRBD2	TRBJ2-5	CASSGMLAGGPLETQYF	TGCGCCAGCAGCGGAATGCTAGCGGGGGGGCCTTTGGAGACCCAGTACTTC
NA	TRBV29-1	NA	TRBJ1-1	CSVDRENTEAFF	TGCAGCGTTGATCGCGAGAACACTGAAGCTTTCTTT
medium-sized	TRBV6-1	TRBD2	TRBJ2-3	CASSEALAGATDTQYF	TGTGCCAGCAGTGAAGCGCTAGCGGGGGCCACAGATACGCAGTATTTT
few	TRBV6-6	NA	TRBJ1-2	CASSPGGNGYTF	TGTGCCAGCAGTCCCGGAGGGAATGGCTACACCTTC
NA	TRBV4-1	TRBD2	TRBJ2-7	CASSQDHLSGAVEQYF	TGCGCCAGCAGCCAAGATCACTTGAGCGGGGCCGTCGAGCAGTACTTC
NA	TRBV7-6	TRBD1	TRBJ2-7	CASSRTGAGNEQYF	TGTGCCAGCAGCCGTACAGGGGCTGGAAACGAGCAGTACTTC
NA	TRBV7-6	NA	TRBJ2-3	CASSLGASTDTQYF	TGTGCCAGCAGCTTGGGGGCTAGCACAGATACGCAGTATTTT
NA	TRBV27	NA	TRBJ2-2	CASSFSLGHANTGELFF	TGTGCCAGCAGTTTTAGTCTGGGACACGCTAACACCGGGGAGCTGTTTTTT
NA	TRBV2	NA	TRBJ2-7	CASTANPYEQYF	TGTGCCAGCACTGCGAATCCCTACGAGCAGTACTTC
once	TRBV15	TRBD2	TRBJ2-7	CATSVSSGVHEQYF	TGTGCCACCAGCGTTTCTAGCGGGGTCCACGAGCAGTACTTC
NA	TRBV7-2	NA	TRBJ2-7	CASSTNGSSGYEQYF	TGTGCCAGCAGCACAAACGGGAGTTCGGGCTACGAGCAGTACTTC
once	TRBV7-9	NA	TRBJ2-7	CASSLVGLPQVYF	TGTGCCAGCAGCTTAGTTGGGTTGCCTCAGGTGTACTTC
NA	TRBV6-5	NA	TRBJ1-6	CASSYVDSPDSPLHF	TGTGCCAGCAGTTACGTTGACAGTCCAGATTCACCCCTCCACTTT
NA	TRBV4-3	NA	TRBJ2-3	CASSLRTSTDTQYF	TGCGCCAGCAGCCTTCGGACATCCACAGATACGCAGTATTTT
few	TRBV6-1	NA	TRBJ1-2	CASSEGARGYGYTF	TGTGCCAGCAGTGAGGGGGCCCGAGGCTATGGCTACACCTTC
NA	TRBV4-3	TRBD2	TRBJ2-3	CASSPDSGGYTDTQYF	TGCGCCAGCAGTCCAGATAGCGGGGGATACACAGATACGCAGTATTTT
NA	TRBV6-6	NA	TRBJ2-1	CASSTGMGGIGHEQFF	TGTGCCAGCAGTACCGGTATGGGGGGAATAGGCCATGAGCAGTTCTTC
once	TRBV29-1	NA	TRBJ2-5	CSVRGQDETQYF	TGCAGCGTTAGAGGGCAGGACGAGACCCAGTACTTC
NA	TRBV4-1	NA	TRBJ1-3	CANLDIRNTIYF	TGCGCCAATCTGGACATCCGAAACACCATATATTTT
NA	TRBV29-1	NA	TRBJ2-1	CSLGNIHEQFF	TGCAGCCTCGGTAATATCCATGAGCAGTTCTTC
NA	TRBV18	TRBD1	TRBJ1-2	CASSDTGTASLDGYTF	TGTGCCAGCTCAGATACCGGGACAGCCTCCCTCGATGGCTACACCTTC
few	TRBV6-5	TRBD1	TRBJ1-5	CASTGTGVGNQPQHF	TGTGCCAGCACCGGGACAGGGGTAGGCAATCAGCCCCAGCATTTT
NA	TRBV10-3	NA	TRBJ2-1	CAISESQDNEQFF	TGTGCCATCAGTGAGTCACAGGACAATGAGCAGTTCTTC
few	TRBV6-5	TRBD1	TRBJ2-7	CASSYSSGQGIYEQYF	TGTGCCAGCAGTTACTCATCGGGACAGGGGATCTACGAGCAGTACTTC
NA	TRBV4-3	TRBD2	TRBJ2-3	CASSQVMSERGRTDTQYF	TGCGCCAGCAGCCAAGTTATGAGCGAGCGGGGAAGGACAGATACGCAGTATTTT
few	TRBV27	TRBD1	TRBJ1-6	CASSRIRDRGRNSPLHF	TGTGCCAGCAGTCGAATCCGGGACAGGGGGCGCAATTCACCCCTCCACTTT